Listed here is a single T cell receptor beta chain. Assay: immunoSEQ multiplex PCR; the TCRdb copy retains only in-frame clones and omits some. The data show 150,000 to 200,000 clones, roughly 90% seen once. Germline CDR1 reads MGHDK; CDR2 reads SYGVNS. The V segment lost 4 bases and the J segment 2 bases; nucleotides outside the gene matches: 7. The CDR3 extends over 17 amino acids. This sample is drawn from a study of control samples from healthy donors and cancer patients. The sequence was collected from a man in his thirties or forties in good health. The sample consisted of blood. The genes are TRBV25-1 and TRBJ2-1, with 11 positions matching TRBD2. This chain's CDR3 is CASSAALLAGAYNEQFF. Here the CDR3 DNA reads TGTGCCAGCAGTGCGGCCCTACTAGCGGGAGCCTACAATGAGCAGTTCTTC.